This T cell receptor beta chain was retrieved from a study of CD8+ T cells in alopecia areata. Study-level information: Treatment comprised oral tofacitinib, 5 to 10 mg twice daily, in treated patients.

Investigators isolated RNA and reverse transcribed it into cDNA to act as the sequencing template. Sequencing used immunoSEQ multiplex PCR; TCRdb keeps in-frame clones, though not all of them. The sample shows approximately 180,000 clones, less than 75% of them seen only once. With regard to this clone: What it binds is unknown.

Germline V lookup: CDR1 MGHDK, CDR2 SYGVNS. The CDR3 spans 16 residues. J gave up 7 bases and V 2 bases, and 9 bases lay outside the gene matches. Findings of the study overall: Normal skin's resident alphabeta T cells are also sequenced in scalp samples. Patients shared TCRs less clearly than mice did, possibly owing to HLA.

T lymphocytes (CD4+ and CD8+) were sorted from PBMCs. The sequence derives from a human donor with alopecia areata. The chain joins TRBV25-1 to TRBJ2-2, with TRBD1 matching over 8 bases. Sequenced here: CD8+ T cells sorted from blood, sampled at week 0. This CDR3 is CASSELTDREDGELFF. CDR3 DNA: TGTGCCAGCAGTGAACTTACGGACAGGGAGGACGGGGAGCTGTTTTTT.